This entry features one T cell receptor (beta chain) sequence. The data stem from a study of blood T cell repertoires in COVID-19. Study at large: Specimens from acute and convalescent COVID-19 originated in the United States, Italy and Spain.

V dropped 3 bases and J dropped 0 bases, with 10 bases sitting between them. This CDR3 comprises 15 residues. Germline CDR1 MNHEY, CDR2 SVGAGI. Per the authors' pipeline: The assay estimated nucleated cells by amplifying reference gene primers. Data came from immunoSEQ multiplex PCR; TCRdb stores just in-frame clones and leaves some out. Clone size and the V and J calls come from that table; the DNA yielded D and trimming. This table holds about 270,000 clones, 80% to 90% found once. In assigning cohorts, the study relied on participant-reported clinical history. What the recovered Cohort 3 donors had was two negative PCRs, clearance, or symptom resolution.

The genes are TRBV6-5 and TRBJ2-3; D possibly corresponds to TRBD1 (5 bases). This receptor was identified in a man between 18 and 35 years old who had recovered from COVID-19. Material for sequencing was PBMCs or T cells enriched from blood (not recorded which). CDR3 loop: CASSYGAGSTDTQYF. The CDR3 DNA sequence: TGTGCCAGCAGTTATGGGGCAGGGAGCACAGATACGCAGTATTTT.